These 6 T cell receptor beta chains came from one sample sequenced in a study of blood T cell repertoires in COVID-19 (dated by TCRdb to about 2020). The method behind the library was the immunoSEQ multiplex PCR assay. Here the immuneACCESS table is served through TCRdb, limited to in-frame sequences with V and J called. Missing clones are a known gap in these copies; in checked studies unresolved V genes cover under half, and the rest lacks a known reason. The sample yields 150,000 to 200,000 clones; about 89% were counted once. Of the sample, roughly 3% falls within the top ten clones. Sequenced material: peripheral blood. These receptors were obtained from an older man with acute or convalescent COVID-19.

The rearrangement links TRBV29-1 to TRBJ2-7; 8 bases align to TRBD1. From germline, CDR1 is SQVTM and CDR2 ANQGSEA. The CDR3 loop spans 12 amino acids. The CDR3 protein is CSAGTGSYEQYF. The CDR3, as DNA: TGCAGTGCCGGGACAGGCTCCTACGAGCAGTACTTC.

This clone was recorded only once. This sequence joins TRBV5-1 and TRBJ2-5; TRBD1 matches at 7 bases. V trimming: 0 bases; J trimming: 5 bases; junction bases outside the gene matches: 4. CDR3 size: 14 residues. CDR1 SGHRS and CDR2 YFSETQ come from the germline V gene. This CDR3 is CASSLEGAHETQYF. The CDR3 nucleotides read TGCGCCAGCAGCTTGGAGGGGGCGCATGAGACCCAGTACTTC.

This chain uses TRBV4-3 with TRBJ1-4, with 9 nucleotides matching TRBD1. Trimming removed 4 bases from V and 0 bases from J; junction bases left unmatched: 0. The CDR3 is 15 amino acids. CDR1 and CDR2 from the germline V gene are LGHNA and YSLEER. The CDR3 nucleotides read TGCGCCAGCAGCCGGGACAGGGCAACTAATGAAAAACTGTTTTTT. It codes for CASSRDRATNEKLFF.

This chain links TRBV7-2 with TRBJ2-7, with TRBD2 matching 10 bases. This CDR3 is 15 amino acids long. Germline V gives CDR1 SGHTA, CDR2 FQGNSA. The trim removed 1 base at V and 3 bases at J, leaving 3 bases unmatched. The CDR3 DNA reads TGTGCCAGCAGCTTAGTCCCTAGCGGGGGCTACGAGCAGTACTTC. It translates to CASSLVPSGGYEQYF.

This chain uses TRBV28 with TRBJ1-2; D is uncertain. Germline CDR1 MDHEN, CDR2 SYDVKM. The CDR3 spans 15 residues. V lost 5 bases to trimming and J lost 8 bases, with 21 bases between them. As DNA, the CDR3 is TGTGCCAGCAGTCCGGAGGTGGCTCGATTGCTCGGCTACACCTTC. Residues: CASSPEVARLLGYTF.

In DNA, the CDR3 is TGCGCCAGCAGCCAAGATTGGATGGGAGGGTTTATCAACGAGCAGTACTTC. Translation gives CASSQDWMGGFINEQYF. The chain is built from TRBV4-3 and TRBJ2-7; 7 bases align to TRBD2. The CDR3 sequence is 17 residues long. J gave up 5 bases and V 0 bases, and 13 bases lay outside the gene matches. Germline V gene lookup returns CDR1 LGHNA and CDR2 YSLEER.